This T cell receptor (beta chain) appears in the sequencing data of a study of blood T cell repertoires in COVID-19. Overall study context: Whether acute or convalescent, the COVID-19 samples came from the United States, Italy and Spain. PBMCs, B-cell-depleted T cells, or T cells were the source of the cDNA or gDNA that made up the material.

V lost 0 bases to trimming and J lost 1 base, with 9 bases between them. The CDR3 is 16 residues long. Per germline, CDR1 SGHTA and CDR2 FQGTGA. TCRdb's table, derived via immunoSEQ multiplex PCR, lists solely in-frame clones and lacks some. The sample yields around 40,000 clones, around 86% seen once. The clonotype was recovered from a man in his fifties or sixties with active or convalescent COVID-19. Sequenced input: peripheral blood. V usage is TRBV7-3 and J usage is TRBJ2-2; TRBD1 might be the D (6 bases). The CDR3 DNA sequence: TGTGCCAGCAGCTTAACTGGGACACTGAACACCGGGGAGCTGTTTTTT. It is translated as CASSLTGTLNTGELFF.